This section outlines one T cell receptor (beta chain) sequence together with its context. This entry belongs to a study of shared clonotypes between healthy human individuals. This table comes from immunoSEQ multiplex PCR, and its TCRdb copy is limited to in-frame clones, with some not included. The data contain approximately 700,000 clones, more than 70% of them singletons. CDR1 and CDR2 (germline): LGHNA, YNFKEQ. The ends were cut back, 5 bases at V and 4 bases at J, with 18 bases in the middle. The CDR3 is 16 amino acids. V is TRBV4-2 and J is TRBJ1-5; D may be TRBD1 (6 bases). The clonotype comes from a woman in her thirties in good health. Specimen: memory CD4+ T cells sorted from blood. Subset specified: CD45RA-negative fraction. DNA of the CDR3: TGTGCCAGCAGCTTAAAGCAGGGGCCTTTAAATCAGCCCCAGCATTTT. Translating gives CASSLKQGPLNQPQHF.